The 24 T cell receptor beta chains below were found in one sample sequenced in a study of blood T cell repertoires in COVID-19. Clones were read by immunoSEQ multiplex PCR, and TCRdb kept only the in-frame ones, dropping some. The table shows some 190,000 clones, with roughly 85% occurring only once. The sample comprised peripheral blood. The receptors were sampled from a man in his fifties or sixties with acute or convalescent COVID-19.

The rearrangement joins TRBV4-1 to TRBJ2-1; 15 bases match TRBD2. This CDR3 comprises 15 residues. The germline V gene has CDR1 MGHRA and CDR2 YSYEKL. J gave up 16 bases and V 1 base, and 8 bases lay outside the gene matches. CDR3: CASSQAPGLAGGTFF. CDR3 in DNA: TGCGCCAGCAGCCAAGCCCCGGGACTAGCGGGAGGCACATTCTTC.

The chain uses TRBV10-2 and TRBJ1-1, with 8 positions matching TRBD1. Germline V CDR1 and CDR2: WSHSY, SAAADI. CDR3 length equals 14 residues. Trimming took 6 bases from V and 0 from J; bases not matched to a gene: 3. CDR3 in DNA: TGCGCCAGCAGGAGGGACAGGCTGAACACTGAAGCTTTCTTT. Its translation: CASRRDRLNTEAFF.

This clone has just one count. This sequence joins TRBV5-4 and TRBJ1-2; 8 positions match TRBD1. This CDR3 spans 14 amino acids. The V and J ends lost 5 bases and 2 bases, in that order; junction bases with no gene match: 5. Germline CDR1 is SGHNT and CDR2 is YYREEE (reference sequence). CDR3 loop: CASRFDRGNYGYTF. CDR3 coding DNA: TGTGCCAGCAGATTCGACAGGGGAAACTATGGCTACACCTTC.

The chain uses TRBV9 and TRBJ1-1, with D hard to call. CDR3 length: 14 residues. Germline-derived CDR1 and CDR2 are SGDLS and YYNGEE. V lost 7 bases, J lost 3 bases, and 16 bases lay in between. The CDR3 spells CASSPTFGYTEAFF. The CDR3 nucleotides are TGTGCCAGCTCGCCAACGTTCGGGTACACTGAAGCTTTCTTT.

DNA for the CDR3: TGCAGCGTGGGGGGGGGCTCGGGTCAGCCCCAGCATTTT. This sequence encodes CSVGGGSGQPQHF. This rearrangement joins TRBV29-1 to TRBJ1-5; D may be TRBD1 (6 bases). CDR3 length: 13 residues. From germline, CDR1 is SQVTM and CDR2 ANQGSEA. Trimming took 6 bases from V and 6 from J, leaving 15 bases between them.

The V gene is TRBV6-2 or TRBV6-3, the J gene TRBJ2-7; 13 bases map to TRBD2. Germline trimming cut 4 bases from V and 4 bases from J; bases unmatched to any gene: 7. CDR3 length equals 16 residues. CDR1 and CDR2 (germline): MNHEY, SVGEGT. CDR3 DNA: TGTGCCAGCAGTTTAAGGGGACTAGCGGGAAATTACGAGCAGTACTTC. It translates to CASSLRGLAGNYEQYF.

The chain joins TRBV10-3 to TRBJ1-6; D perhaps matches TRBD1 (6 bases). The CDR3 is made up of 16 amino acids. V dropped 3 bases and J dropped 9 bases, with 18 bases sitting between them. Per germline, CDR1 ENHRY and CDR2 SYGVKD. CDR3 nucleotides: TGTGCCATCAGTGACATGCGCGGGGGCTCCAGTTCACCCCTCCACTTT. Protein: CAISDMRGGSSSPLHF.

This clone was recorded only once. The rearrangement links TRBV24-1 to TRBJ2-1; TRBD2 aligns across 8 bases. The junction had 5 bases not matched to a gene; V was cut back by 3 bases and J by 5 bases. Germline V gene sequence: CDR1 KGHDR, CDR2 SFDVKD. There are 15 residues in the CDR3. CDR3 bases: TGTGCCACCAGTGATAGTAGCGGGGTGGACAATGAGCAGTTCTTC. Translation gives CATSDSSGVDNEQFF.

This chain joins TRBV27 and TRBJ1-5, with D uncertain. This CDR3 has 14 amino acids. In germline, CDR1 is MNHEY, CDR2 SMNVEV (reference sequence). V shed 6 bases and J shed 0 bases, with 9 bases lying between them. DNA of the CDR3: TGTGCCAGCAGCCATGGGCTTAGCAATCAGCCCCAGCATTTT. Residues: CASSHGLSNQPQHF.

The CDR3 spells CASSHQIRRAGGKAGELFF. The DNA for the CDR3 is TGTGCCAGCAGCCACCAGATAAGGAGAGCGGGAGGGAAGGCCGGGGAGCTGTTTTTT. V is TRBV3-1 (or the pseudogene TRBV3-2) and J is TRBJ2-2, with 10 nucleotides matching TRBD2. From germline, CDR1 is LGHDT and CDR2 YNNKEL (reference sequence). The CDR3 has 19 residues. J was trimmed by 6 bases and V by 3 bases; bases with no gene match: 16.

V gene TRBV7-3 combines with J gene TRBJ1-1; possible D gene TRBD1, 6 bases. CDR1 and CDR2 (germline): SGHTA, FQGTGA. The CDR3 has 14 amino acids. Trimming pared 5 bases from V and 6 bases from J, leaving 16 bases between. The CDR3 nucleotides read TGTGCCAGCAGCGAGCAGGGGTCTTCCTCTGAAGCTTTCTTT. This encodes CASSEQGSSSEAFF.

The rearrangement uses TRBV5-1 and TRBJ2-3; 10 bases are shared with TRBD2. Germline V gene data show CDR1 as SGHRS and CDR2 as YFSETQ. The CDR3 length is 17 residues. V gave up 4 bases and J gave up 0 bases; unmatched junction bases: 8. CDR3 sequence: CASSTRTSGSSTDTQYF. CDR3 nucleotides: TGCGCCAGCAGCACGAGGACTAGCGGATCTAGCACAGATACGCAGTATTTT.

The rearrangement links TRBV11-2 to TRBJ2-2; TRBD1 is a possible D gene (6 bases). Trimming removed 4 bases from V and 1 base from J, with 13 bases in between. Germline V lookup: CDR1 SGHAT, CDR2 FQNNGV. This CDR3 has 16 amino acids. CDR3 residues: CASSSPRGGNTGELFF. The CDR3 coding sequence is TGTGCCAGCAGCTCGCCCAGAGGGGGGAACACCGGGGAGCTGTTTTTT.

A few counts support this clone. V gene TRBV18 combines with J gene TRBJ1-2; tentatively, D is TRBD1 (5 bases). The CDR3 loop spans 15 amino acids. Trimming pared 4 bases from V and 5 bases from J, leaving 17 bases between. In germline, CDR1 is KGHSH, CDR2 LQKENI. Here the CDR3 DNA reads TGTGCCAGCTCACGAGCCTCCCAGGGCTCGTATGGCTACACCTTC. Its translation: CASSRASQGSYGYTF.

The rearrangement joins TRBV19 to TRBJ2-3; 8 nucleotides match TRBD2. J gave up 0 bases and V 10 bases, and 12 bases lay outside the gene matches. Germline V CDR1 and CDR2: LNHDA, SQIVND (reference sequence). The CDR3 consists of 16 residues. The CDR3 protein is CATPGGGLSSTDTQYF. The DNA of the CDR3 is TGTGCCACTCCCGGGGGGGGGCTTTCTAGCACAGATACGCAGTATTTT.

V usage is TRBV5-1 and J usage is TRBJ1-1; D might be TRBD1 (5 bases). The germline gives CDR1 SGHRS, CDR2 YFSETQ. The V gene lost 4 bases and the J gene lost 0 bases, with 10 bases spanning the gap. This CDR3 region has 14 residues. In nucleotides, the CDR3 is TGCGCCAGCAGCAAACAGGTGATGAACACTGAAGCTTTCTTT. Its translation: CASSKQVMNTEAFF.

The chain links TRBV4-1 to TRBJ2-1; 9 nucleotides line up with TRBD1. Germline V gene lookup returns CDR1 MGHRA and CDR2 YSYEKL. The length of the CDR3 is 14 residues. Unmatched junction bases numbered 7, after V lost 1 base and J lost 12 bases. CDR3 bases: TGCGCCAGCAGCCAAGTAGGAGCGGACAGGGGGCAGTTCTTC. This sequence encodes CASSQVGADRGQFF.

This clone was counted only a few times. The V gene is TRBV19, the J gene TRBJ2-2; 12 nucleotides line up with TRBD2. This CDR3 is built from 15 residues. The trim removed 8 bases at V and 0 bases at J, leaving 1 base unmatched. Germline CDR1 is LNHDA and CDR2 is SQIVND (reference sequence). This chain's CDR3 is CASRTSGTNTGELFF. The CDR3 DNA sequence: TGTGCCAGTCGGACTAGCGGGACGAACACCGGGGAGCTGTTTTTT.

V usage is TRBV6-5 and J usage is TRBJ1-2; TRBD1 matches 9 bases. V was pared by 6 bases and J by 7 bases, with 9 bases of the junction left unmatched. This CDR3 is 14 amino acids long. The germline CDR1 and CDR2 sequences are MNHEY and SVGAGI. CDR3 loop: CASRKGQGFSGYTF. CDR3 bases: TGTGCCAGCAGGAAGGGACAGGGATTTAGTGGCTACACCTTC.

This clone was observed once. V usage is TRBV7-2 and J usage is TRBJ1-5; D remains unclear. This CDR3 comprises 16 residues. With 5 bases removed from V and 1 base from J, the gap between germline ends came to 15 bases. Per the germline V gene, CDR1 is SGHTA and CDR2 is FQGNSA. The DNA of the CDR3 is TGTGCCAGCAGCACGTGGACTGCTAGGAGCAATCAGCCCCAGCATTTT. It encodes CASSTWTARSNQPQHF.

This clone has a handful of counts. This CDR3 is CASSPKLRNTEAFF. As DNA, the CDR3 is TGTGCCAGCAGCCCCAAGTTGAGGAACACTGAAGCTTTCTTT. The J gene is TRBJ1-1, the V gene TRBV28, with D unresolved. The V end lost 6 bases, the J end lost 1 base, and 12 bases lay between the germline ends. CDR3 size: 14 residues. Germline V gene data show CDR1 as MDHEN and CDR2 as SYDVKM.

This chain connects TRBV2 to TRBJ1-2; D is ambiguous. CDR1 is SNHLY, CDR2 FYNNEI, per germline. V lost 5 bases and J 0 bases, leaving 10 bases between the germline ends. The CDR3 length is 14 residues. The CDR3 bases are TGTGCCAGCAGTACCGACACCGCTAACTATGGCTACACCTTC. This sequence encodes CASSTDTANYGYTF.

The chain links TRBV29-1 to TRBJ2-1; D unresolved. Trimming removed 4 bases at V and 5 bases at J, with 9 bases between. Germline lookup yields CDR1 SQVTM and CDR2 ANQGSEA. The CDR3 loop spans 12 amino acids. CDR3 bases: TGCAGCGTTGGGGCCTGGGACAATGAGCAGTTCTTC. Encoded protein: CSVGAWDNEQFF.

Of note for this clone: Mismatch with germline at one junction end may stem from a read error. The chain carries TRBV4-1 and TRBJ2-7; 8 bases line up with TRBD2. The CDR3 sequence is 15 residues long. CDR1 is MGHRA, CDR2 YSYEKL, per germline. The CDR3 DNA sequence: TGCGCCAGCAGCCACCGGGAGCGGGGGTCCTCCGAGCAGTACTTC. It yields the protein CASSHRERGSSEQYF.